The clone carrying this T cell receptor beta chain has at least ten counts. The sample belongs to a study of blood T cells in healthy people across ages. Then a second PCR, running about 6 to 11 cycles, was carried out with a sample-barcoded 5' primer and a J-beta primer mix. TCRdb reprocessed the 5' RACE reads via MiXCR and lists one record per CDR3 protein. The sample gives 650,000 or so distinct CDR3 sequences, approximately 52% of which show up once; roughly 13% is in the top ten. The sequencing sample was made of blood. This receptor was taken from a woman of 80 years or more in good health.

CDR3 loop: CSATGTGQRFTYEQYF. The CDR3 nucleotides read TGCAGTGCAACCGGGACAGGCCAAAGATTTACCTACGAGCAGTACTTC. The chain couples TRBV20-1 to TRBJ2-7; 8 positions agree with TRBD1. J was trimmed by 2 bases and V by 6 bases; bases with no gene match: 15. Germline V CDR1 and CDR2: DFQATT, SNEGSKA (reference sequence). This CDR3 is 16 amino acids long.